The next 18 T cell receptor beta chains were all read from a single sample in a study of shared clonotypes between healthy human individuals. Naive CD8 cells comprised CD45RO-negative, CCR7-positively selected cells, excluding terminally differentiated effector memory CD45RA+ cells. Clones were sequenced by immunoSEQ multiplex PCR, and TCRdb holds only the in-frame ones, with some missing. The sample consists of a few hundred thousand clones, 95% to 96% of them appearing once. The source material was naive CD8+ T cells sorted from blood. These receptors were collected from a woman aged 25 to 39 in good health.

This clone has just one count. The CDR3 loop is CASTTEATYEQYF. Here the CDR3 DNA reads TGTGCCAGCACCACGGAGGCCACCTACGAGCAGTACTTC. J is TRBJ2-7 and V is TRBV5-4; possible D gene TRBD2, 5 bases. This CDR3 comprises 13 residues. Germline CDR1 is SGHNT and CDR2 is YYREEE (reference sequence). Between the trimmed V and J ends, which lost 6 bases and 2 bases, there was a span of 12 bases.

The chain employs TRBV7-8 and TRBJ1-4; D gene ambiguous. V was trimmed by 1 base and J by 4 bases, leaving 13 bases between them. The CDR3 length is 16 residues. The V gene's germline CDR1 is SGHVS and CDR2 FQNEAQ. CDR3 sequence (DNA): TGTGCCAGCAGCTTAGTGCGCAGTAGTCTTAATGAAAAACTGTTTTTT. Translation gives CASSLVRSSLNEKLFF.

The chain joins TRBV4-1 to TRBJ1-4; 9 bases line up with TRBD1. CDR1 and CDR2 from the germline V gene are MGHRA and YSYEKL. The junction had 5 bases not matched to a gene; V was cut back by 1 base and J by 8 bases. The length of the CDR3 is 15 residues. The CDR3 nucleotides read TGCGCCAGCAGCCAAGGACAGGGGGGCAAGGAAAAACTGTTTTTT. It is translated as CASSQGQGGKEKLFF.

The genes are TRBV2 and TRBJ2-1, with a possible D match to TRBD2 (5 bases). The CDR3 extends over 18 amino acids. V was shortened by 2 bases and J by 0 bases, with 17 bases between the two germline ends. CDR1 is SNHLY, CDR2 FYNNEI, per germline. Written as DNA, the CDR3 is TGTGCCAGCAGTGAATCGTTTTCTAGCAGCAGCTCCTACAATGAGCAGTTCTTC. Encoded protein: CASSESFSSSSSYNEQFF. Complete variable domain (other parts from reference TRBV2 and TRBJ2-1): EPEVTQTPSHQVTQMGQEVILRCVPISNHLYFYWYRQILGQKVEFLVSFYNNEISEKSEIFDDQFSVERPDGSNFTLKIRSTKLEDSAMYFCASSESFSSSSSYNEQFFGPGTRLTVL.

The rearrangement joins TRBV5-5 to TRBJ1-1; D is ambiguous. Trimming took off 4 bases at V and 4 bases at J, with 20 bases between the two ends. The V gene's germline CDR1 is SGHKS and CDR2 YYEKEE (reference sequence). The CDR3 sequence is 16 residues long. CDR3 in amino acids: CASSPTSYNLGTEAFF. CDR3 sequence (DNA): TGTGCCAGCAGCCCCACTAGCTATAACTTGGGCACTGAAGCTTTCTTT.

The chain employs TRBV28 and TRBJ2-5; 9 bases fit TRBD1. V lost 6 bases, J lost 4 bases, and 15 bases stayed unmatched. This CDR3 contains 17 residues. The V gene's germline CDR1 is MDHEN and CDR2 SYDVKM. CDR3 sequence: CASRDNPGQGIGETQYF. The CDR3 DNA reads as TGTGCCAGCAGAGATAATCCGGGACAGGGTATCGGAGAGACCCAGTACTTC.

This clone was seen just once. Other nucleotide sequences from this sample produce the same CDR3. The chain combines TRBV20-1 with TRBJ2-5, with unresolved D. This CDR3 contains 10 residues. The ends were cut back, 5 bases at V and 5 bases at J, with 6 bases in the middle. Germline-derived CDR1 and CDR2 are DFQATT and SNEGSKA (reference sequence). DNA of the CDR3: TGCAGTGCTCTAGTGGAGACCCAGTACTTC. It codes for CSALVETQYF.

The rearrangement joins TRBV29-1 to TRBJ2-7, with D tentatively TRBD2 (6 bases). The germline gives CDR1 SQVTM, CDR2 ANQGSEA. V was clipped by 5 bases and J by 5 bases, with 16 bases between them. CDR3 length equals 13 residues. In DNA, the CDR3 is TGCAGCGTTCTTTTGATAGCGGCCGACGAGCAGTACTTC. Translation: CSVLLIAADEQYF.

This clone has just one count. The chain uses TRBV19 and TRBJ1-5; D may be TRBD1 (5 bases). Per germline, CDR1 LNHDA and CDR2 SQIVND (reference sequence). The CDR3 is made up of 13 amino acids. The V and J ends lost 3 bases and 4 bases respectively, with 7 bases between them. The CDR3 DNA reads as TGTGCCAGTAGTATGACAGAAAATCAGCCCCAGCATTTT. It translates to CASSMTENQPQHF.

The chain uses TRBV10-2 and TRBJ2-7, with D perhaps given as TRBD1 or TRBD2 (6 bases each). CDR3 size: 15 residues. The V end was cut by 8 bases, the J end by 2 bases, with 19 bases between. Germline V gene sequence: CDR1 WSHSY, CDR2 SAAADI. CDR3 loop: CASGGIAEGAYEQYF. In DNA form, the CDR3 reads TGCGCCAGCGGGGGCATAGCGGAGGGGGCCTACGAGCAGTACTTC.

This clone was detected once. The chain joins TRBV29-1 to TRBJ2-1, with 9 bases identical to TRBD2. CDR3 length equals 18 residues. Trimming removed 1 base from V and 2 bases from J; junction bases left unmatched: 12. Per the germline V gene, CDR1 is SQVTM and CDR2 is ANQGSEA. CDR3 sequence: CSVEALHGREGPYNEQFF. The CDR3 DNA reads as TGCAGCGTTGAAGCTTTACACGGGCGGGAGGGCCCCTACAATGAGCAGTTCTTC.

The chain has TRBV7-9 and TRBJ1-1, with D perhaps TRBD1 (6 bases). Germline V gene lookup returns CDR1 SEHNR and CDR2 FQNEAQ (reference sequence). Trimming stripped 5 bases from V and 6 bases from J, with 10 bases between. CDR3 length: 12 amino acids. CDR3 loop: CASSLGTPEAFF. The CDR3 DNA reads TGTGCCAGCAGCCTCGGGACACCTGAAGCTTTCTTT.

The chain combines TRBV28 with TRBJ2-7; no firm D call. The CDR3 sequence is 17 residues long. Trimming cost V 2 bases and J 2 bases, with 19 bases left between them. Per germline, CDR1 MDHEN and CDR2 SYDVKM. In DNA form, the CDR3 reads TGTGCCAGCAGTTTAAACTTCCGACGTCCCAAACCCTACGAGCAGTACTTC. Its translation is CASSLNFRRPKPYEQYF.

The V and J genes are TRBV4-1 and TRBJ2-7, with 10 bases matching TRBD2. The CDR3 has 17 amino acids. Per germline, CDR1 MGHRA and CDR2 YSYEKL. With 0 bases clipped from V and 3 bases from J, the junction kept 8 bases outside the gene matches. The CDR3 region has the DNA TGCGCCAGCAGCCAAGATCAGGCTAGCGGGAGTTACTACGAGCAGTACTTC. Translated, it gives CASSQDQASGSYYEQYF.

The chain joins TRBV29-1 to TRBJ2-1; 11 bases match TRBD2. Germline V gene sequence: CDR1 SQVTM, CDR2 ANQGSEA. Trimming at V came to 0 bases and at J to 7 bases, leaving 23 bases not matched to a gene. This CDR3 has 21 residues. The CDR3 DNA is TGCAGCGTTGAAGACGACTCGAAACTAGCGGGAGTGAGACCAAGCATGAATGAGCAGTTCTTC. This gives the protein CSVEDDSKLAGVRPSMNEQFF.

The CDR3 reads CASSLSSRVGLFF. CDR3 nucleotides: TGTGCCAGCAGTTTATCGAGCAGGGTCGGTCTGTTCTTC. This chain joins TRBV27 and TRBJ2-1, with D maybe TRBD1 (5 bases). Trimming left V 0 bases short and J 15 bases short, with 15 bases between. Germline CDR1 MNHEY, CDR2 SMNVEV (reference sequence). CDR3 length equals 13 residues.

The genes are TRBV19 and TRBJ2-7; 7 bases map to TRBD1. The CDR3 extends over 13 amino acids. Trimming cost V 10 bases and J 0 bases; bases outside gene matches: 6. Germline loops: CDR1 LNHDA, CDR2 SQIVND (reference sequence). As DNA, the CDR3 is TGTGCCACCCGACAGGGCAGCTCCTACGAGCAGTACTTC. Protein sequence: CATRQGSSYEQYF.

The J gene is TRBJ2-5, the V gene TRBV29-1; D is unclear. Germline CDR1 reads SQVTM; CDR2 reads ANQGSEA. Trimming removed 4 bases from V and 5 bases from J, with 14 bases in between. CDR3 size: 13 residues. CDR3 nucleotides: TGCAGCGTTGTTGAAGTAGGTGAGGAGACCCAGTACTTC. As protein: CSVVEVGEETQYF.